These 3 T cell receptor beta chains came from one sample sequenced in a study of shared clonotypes between healthy human individuals. The table came from immunoSEQ multiplex PCR; TCRdb's copy has only in-frame clones and leaves some out. The sample has about 2.2 million clones, 90% to 95% seen once. Cells designated naive CD8 were CD45RO-negative and were positively selected for CCR7, with terminally differentiated effector memory CD45RA+ cells excluded. Sequencing used naive CD8+ T cells from PBMCs. The receptors shown here come from a man younger than 35 in good health. Some clones in this sample may be carry-over from other donors' samples.

On this clone: Other DNA sequences in the sample encode the same CDR3. The chain employs TRBV15 and TRBJ1-5; no clear D gene. This CDR3 spans 15 amino acids. V was shortened by 0 bases and J by 4 bases, with 10 bases between the two germline ends. Germline loops: CDR1 LNHNV, CDR2 YYDKDF (reference sequence). CDR3 in amino acids: CATSRDRGANQPQHF. The CDR3 bases are TGTGCCACCAGCAGAGATCGGGGTGCTAATCAGCCCCAGCATTTT.

As for this clone: Other nucleotide sequences from this sample produce the same CDR3. The rearrangement joins TRBV5-1 to TRBJ2-1; D is ambiguous. Looked up from germline, CDR1 is SGHRS and CDR2 is YFSETQ. V shed 3 bases and J shed 7 bases, with 5 bases lying between them. This CDR3 contains 11 residues. The CDR3 DNA reads as TGCGCCAGCAGCTCCCCTAATGAGCAGTTCTTC. Amino acids: CASSSPNEQFF.

The rearrangement uses TRBV4-2 and TRBJ2-7; possible D gene TRBD1, 6 bases. V gave up 1 base and J gave up 3 bases, with 13 bases separating them. There are 15 residues in the CDR3. CDR1 is LGHNA and CDR2 is YNFKEQ in the germline V gene. In DNA, the CDR3 is TGTGCCAGCAGCCAAGTTGGGGACATAAACTACGAGCAGTACTTC. Translated: CASSQVGDINYEQYF.